Listed here are 32 T cell receptor beta chains from one sample, sequenced in a study of blood T cell repertoires in COVID-19. TCRdb's table, derived via immunoSEQ multiplex PCR, lists solely in-frame clones and lacks some. The sample records fewer than 200,000 clones, approximately 82% being singletons. The specimen sequenced was peripheral blood. These receptors were obtained from a woman in her sixties or seventies who had recovered from COVID-19.

The V call is TRBV18, the J call TRBJ1-2; the match to TRBD1 covers 12 bases. Germline loops: CDR1 KGHSH, CDR2 LQKENI. This CDR3 is built from 14 residues. With V trimmed by 3 bases and J by 7 bases, 3 bases remained unmatched. The chain's CDR3 is CASSPGTGGLGYTF. CDR3 nucleotide sequence: TGTGCCAGCTCACCCGGGACAGGGGGCCTTGGCTACACCTTC.

The chain uses TRBV30 and TRBJ2-7; D not certain. Per germline, CDR1 GTSNPN and CDR2 SVGIG (reference sequence). With 3 bases removed from V and 9 bases from J, the gap between germline ends came to 18 bases. This CDR3 has 13 amino acids. The CDR3 sequence: CAWSLGFRTGQYF. Written as DNA, the CDR3 is TGTGCCTGGAGCCTCGGGTTCCGAACTGGGCAGTACTTC.

V and J are TRBV21-1 and TRBJ2-7; the table gives TRBD1 as D, unverified against the DNA. TRBV21-1 is a pseudogene segment. The CDR3 spans 15 residues. Here the CDR3 reads CASNDRAPSFYEQYF. In nucleotides, the CDR3 is TGTGCCAGCAACGACAGGGCCCCATCTTTCTACGAGCAGTACTTC.

The chain couples TRBV11-2 to TRBJ1-1; the match to TRBD1 covers 11 bases. The CDR3 is 15 amino acids. CDR1 and CDR2 from the germline V gene are SGHAT and FQNNGV. J gave up 2 bases and V 8 bases, and 7 bases lay outside the gene matches. CDR3 sequence (DNA): TGTGCCAGCCTGCGGACAGGGGGCATCAACACTGAAGCTTTCTTT. Translating gives CASLRTGGINTEAFF.

The J gene is TRBJ1-1, the V gene TRBV7-9; 9 bases are shared with TRBD1. This CDR3 has 16 amino acids. Germline CDR1 SEHNR, CDR2 FQNEAQ (reference sequence). V was clipped by 5 bases and J by 1 base; unmatched bases: 8. The chain's CDR3 is CASSRGQGGGNTEAFF. CDR3 nucleotide sequence: TGTGCCAGCAGCCGGGGACAGGGAGGAGGGAACACTGAAGCTTTCTTT.

CDR3 region: CASSPRGGRNEQFF. The CDR3, as DNA: TGTGCCAGCTCACCACGGGGGGGCCGCAATGAGCAGTTCTTC. The V gene is TRBV18, the J gene TRBJ2-1; weak D call: TRBD2 (7 bases). The V gene lost 1 base and the J gene lost 6 bases, with 10 bases spanning the gap. This CDR3 is 14 amino acids long. Germline CDR1 reads KGHSH; CDR2 reads LQKENI.

The chain uses TRBV5-1 and TRBJ2-2; perhaps TRBD2 as D (5 bases). From germline, CDR1 is SGHRS and CDR2 YFSETQ. The V end lost 6 bases, the J end lost 1 base, and 10 bases lay between the germline ends. The CDR3 is made up of 14 amino acids. The CDR3 protein is CASTTGMNTGELFF. The CDR3 coding sequence is TGCGCCAGCACAACCGGGATGAACACCGGGGAGCTGTTTTTT.

The V gene is TRBV11-2, the J gene TRBJ2-7; 7 bases align to TRBD2. V shed 5 bases, J shed 0 bases, and the junction held 7 bases outside the gene matches. The CDR3 consists of 15 residues. The germline gives CDR1 SGHAT, CDR2 FQNNGV. CDR3 in DNA: TGTGCCAGCAGCCCCCCGGGGGGATCCTCCTACGAGCAGTACTTC. Protein: CASSPPGGSSYEQYF.

V is TRBV5-4 and J is TRBJ2-1; 12 bases are shared with TRBD2. CDR1 SGHNT and CDR2 YYREEE come from the germline V gene (reference sequence). The CDR3 is 16 residues long. J lost 3 bases, V lost 4 bases, and 5 bases had no gene match. The CDR3 bases are TGTGCCAGCAGCCCTCGGACTAGCGGGGACTACAATGAGCAGTTCTTC. This encodes CASSPRTSGDYNEQFF.

The rearrangement uses TRBV10-3 and TRBJ1-1; D is uncertain. The germline V gene encodes CDR1 ENHRY and CDR2 SYGVKD. The CDR3 sequence is 14 residues long. Trimming pared 6 bases from V and 1 base from J, leaving 12 bases between. The CDR3 region has the DNA TGTGCCATCAGGACACAGCTAACGAACACTGAAGCTTTCTTT. It is translated as CAIRTQLTNTEAFF.

V and J are TRBV4-2 and TRBJ2-1, with D possibly being TRBD2 (6 bases). From germline, CDR1 is LGHNA and CDR2 YNFKEQ. V was cut by 1 base and J by 4 bases, with 11 bases left in between. This CDR3 has 15 amino acids. The CDR3 DNA sequence: TGTGCCAGCAGCCAAGGGGGGGACGGATACAATGAGCAGTTCTTC. Translated, it gives CASSQGGDGYNEQFF.

This rearrangement joins TRBV27 to TRBJ1-4; D unresolved. Trimming stripped 5 bases from V and 2 bases from J, with 12 bases between. Per germline, CDR1 MNHEY and CDR2 SMNVEV (reference sequence). The CDR3 totals 15 residues. The CDR3 DNA is TGTGCCAGCAGTACTAGCGTCGGGACTAATGAAAAACTGTTTTTT. Amino acids: CASSTSVGTNEKLFF. Full variable domain (outside the CDR3, taken from reference TRBV27 and TRBJ1-4): EAQVTQNPRYLITVTGKKLTVTCSQNMNHEYMSWYRQDPGLGLRQIYYSMNVEVTDKGDVPEGYKVSRKEKRNFPLILESPSPNQTSLYFCASSTSVGTNEKLFFGSGTQLSVL.

V and J are TRBV2 and TRBJ1-2, with D perhaps matching TRBD1 (6 bases). The length of the CDR3 is 15 residues. Germline assignment: CDR1 SNHLY and CDR2 FYNNEI. V was cut by 6 bases and J by 4 bases, with 18 bases left in between. DNA of the CDR3: TGTGCCAGCAGCCCCTCCACCCAGGGGATCTATGGCTACACCTTC. The encoded protein is CASSPSTQGIYGYTF.

This clone came up a few times. The same CDR3 arises from other DNA sequences in this sample as well. This sequence joins TRBV6-5 and TRBJ1-5; tentatively, D is TRBD1 (6 bases). V gave up 0 bases and J gave up 6 bases, with 6 bases separating them. This CDR3 comprises 13 residues. Germline V gene sequence: CDR1 MNHEY, CDR2 SVGAGI. The CDR3 spells CASSYSRGQPQHF. CDR3 in DNA: TGTGCCAGCAGTTACTCCAGGGGTCAGCCCCAGCATTTT.

The chain combines TRBV9 with TRBJ1-1; TRBD1 might be the D (5 bases). V lost 3 bases and J 3 bases, leaving 15 bases between the germline ends. Germline CDR1 is SGDLS and CDR2 is YYNGEE. The CDR3 is 15 amino acids. The CDR3 bases are TGTGCCAGCAGCGAGGGGATATGGGGGGACACTGAAGCTTTCTTT. This gives the protein CASSEGIWGDTEAFF.

The genes are TRBV6-6 and TRBJ2-7; TRBD2 matches 7 bases. This CDR3 has 16 amino acids. The germline V gene encodes CDR1 MNHNY and CDR2 SVGAGI (reference sequence). V was clipped by 6 bases and J by 3 bases; unmatched bases: 14. CDR3 sequence reads: CASRTQTAGRSYEQYF. CDR3 nucleotides: TGTGCCAGCAGAACACAGACAGCGGGGAGAAGCTACGAGCAGTACTTC.

This clone showed up just once. The chain links TRBV7-2 to TRBJ2-3, with D possibly matching TRBD2 (7 bases). Germline V gene sequence: CDR1 SGHTA, CDR2 FQGNSA. Between the trimmed V and J ends, which lost 1 base and 1 base, there was a span of 15 bases. This CDR3 has 17 residues. CDR3 bases: TGTGCCAGCAGCTTAGGAGGAGGGGGGGGCGGCACAGATACGCAGTATTTT. Translated: CASSLGGGGGGTDTQYF.

The chain combines TRBV5-1 with TRBJ1-1, with 10 positions matching TRBD1. CDR3 length equals 12 residues. The ends lost 3 bases at V and 11 bases at J; junction bases unmatched: 4. Germline CDR1 SGHRS, CDR2 YFSETQ. In DNA form, the CDR3 reads TGCGCCAGCAGCTCCGGACAGGGGGGGGCTTTCTTT. The encoded protein is CASSSGQGGAFF.

The CDR3 spells CASSRPPPGGRTYEQYF. The CDR3 nucleotides are TGTGCCAGCAGCAGGCCCCCTCCGGGGGGGAGAACCTACGAGCAGTACTTC. This chain uses TRBV7-9 with TRBJ2-7, with 8 bases identical to TRBD2. The V gene end was trimmed by 5 bases and the J gene end by 2 bases; junction bases not matched to a gene: 14. Germline assignment: CDR1 SEHNR and CDR2 FQNEAQ (reference sequence). This CDR3 comprises 17 residues. The complete variable domain, with remaining parts taken from reference TRBV7-9 and TRBJ2-7, reads DTGVSQNPRHKITKRGQNVTFRCDPISEHNRLYWYRQTLGQGPEFLTYFQNEAQLEKSRLLSDRFSAERPKGSFSTLEIQRTEQGDSAMYLCASSRPPPGGRTYEQYFGPGTRLTVT.

The chain is built from TRBV4-2 and TRBJ1-3; no clear D. The CDR3 has 14 residues. Germline V CDR1 and CDR2: LGHNA, YNFKEQ. Trimming took off 0 bases at V and 0 bases at J, with 3 bases between the two ends. CDR3 protein: CASSQDNSGNTIYF. The DNA of the CDR3 is TGTGCCAGCAGCCAAGATAACTCTGGAAACACCATATATTTT.

This chain links TRBV3-1 (or the pseudogene TRBV3-2) with TRBJ1-6; D gene uncertain. Germline V gene sequence: CDR1 LGHDT, CDR2 YNNKEL (reference sequence). Trimming removed 0 bases from V and 10 bases from J, with 10 bases in between. The CDR3 length is 14 residues. The DNA for the CDR3 is TGTGCCAGCAGCCAAGATTGGCCGGGGTCACCCCTCCACTTT. Encoded protein: CASSQDWPGSPLHF.

The gene calls are TRBV5-1 and TRBJ2-1, with D perhaps TRBD2 (5 bases). CDR3 size: 14 residues. The germline gives CDR1 SGHRS, CDR2 YFSETQ. Trimming pared 4 bases from V and 9 bases from J, leaving 17 bases between. CDR3 sequence: CASSRGSSGGEQFF. CDR3 DNA sequence: TGCGCCAGCAGCAGAGGGAGTAGTGGAGGTGAGCAGTTCTTC.

The chain carries TRBV7-9 and TRBJ1-2, with 7 positions matching TRBD1. The CDR3 runs to 16 residues. J gave up 4 bases and V 0 bases, and 8 bases lay outside the gene matches. Germline loops: CDR1 SEHNR, CDR2 FQNEAQ (reference sequence). In DNA form, the CDR3 reads TGTGCCAGCAGCTTAGCGGAGCAGGGACAGTTCTATGGCTACACCTTC. Protein product: CASSLAEQGQFYGYTF.

The gene calls are TRBV2 and TRBJ2-3; D remains unclear. V lost 1 base and J 4 bases, leaving 6 bases between the germline ends. This CDR3 region has 13 residues. Germline CDR1 reads SNHLY; CDR2 reads FYNNEI. CDR3: CASSEGASDTQYF. CDR3 sequence (DNA): TGTGCCAGCAGTGAAGGGGCCTCAGATACGCAGTATTTT.

The DNA of the CDR3 is TGTGCCAGCAGCCCCCTTGGACAGGGGATCGAGCAGTACTTC. Amino acid sequence: CASSPLGQGIEQYF. This sequence joins TRBV2 and TRBJ2-7, with TRBD1 matching 9 bases. J gave up 6 bases and V 6 bases, and 9 bases lay outside the gene matches. This CDR3 spans 14 amino acids. Germline V gene data show CDR1 as SNHLY and CDR2 as FYNNEI.

This sequence joins TRBV5-4 and TRBJ2-2; 9 bases agree with TRBD2. Germline V gives CDR1 SGHNT, CDR2 YYREEE (reference sequence). The J segment lost 7 bases and the V segment lost 3 bases, leaving 10 bases of the junction unmatched. CDR3 length: 16 residues. Here the CDR3 DNA reads TGTGCCAGCAGCTCGGGCGGGACTAGCCGAGGCGGGGAGCTGTTTTTT. It translates to CASSSGGTSRGGELFF.

This clone was picked up a small number of times. This chain links TRBV5-4 with TRBJ2-2, with 12 bases identical to TRBD2. V dropped 3 bases and J dropped 6; count of bases not matched to a gene: 6. The CDR3 runs to 16 residues. Per germline, CDR1 SGHNT and CDR2 YYREEE (reference sequence). The CDR3 DNA is TGTGCCAGCAGCTCACTAGCGGGAGGATTCCCCGGGGAGCTGTTTTTT. It translates to CASSSLAGGFPGELFF. Combining the CDR3 with reference TRBV5-4 and TRBJ2-2 gives the whole variable domain ETGVTQSPTHLIKTRGQQVTLRCSSQSGHNTVSWYQQALGQGPQFIFQYYREEENGRGNFPPRFSGLQFPNYSSELNVNALELDDSALYLCASSSLAGGFPGELFFGEGSRLTVL.

This clone has a handful of counts. Written as DNA, the CDR3 is TGTGCCAGCAGGTTATCCTCCTCCTCCTACAATGAGCAGTTCTTC. Amino acids: CASRLSSSSYNEQFF. The chain employs TRBV11-3 and TRBJ2-1; D is uncertain. The V end lost 6 bases, the J end lost 0 bases, and 12 bases lay between the germline ends. CDR3 length equals 15 residues. Germline lookup yields CDR1 SGHNT and CDR2 YENEEA.

This clone was observed a single time. The chain links TRBV6-5 to TRBJ1-1, with TRBD1 as a possible D gene (6 bases). Per the germline V gene, CDR1 is MNHEY and CDR2 is SVGAGI. Trimming cost V 8 bases and J 3 bases, with 13 bases left between them. The CDR3 sequence is 13 residues long. DNA for the CDR3: TGTGCCAGCCGGCGGGGGGCGGACACTGAAGCTTTCTTT. This sequence encodes CASRRGADTEAFF.

The CDR3 region has the DNA TGTGCCAGCAGCTTGGGGCCTGAGGGGCCCCAGCATTTT. Protein: CASSLGPEGPQHF. The J gene is TRBJ1-5, the V gene TRBV5-6, with no clear D. The germline V and J ends were trimmed by 0 bases and 9 bases, with 10 bases remaining between them. In germline, CDR1 is SGHDT, CDR2 YYEEEE. The CDR3 is made up of 13 amino acids.

The CDR3 sequence: CASSPYRGPLQETQYF. In DNA form, the CDR3 reads TGTGCCAGCAGCCCCTACAGGGGGCCCCTCCAAGAGACCCAGTACTTC. The V call is TRBV21-1, the J call TRBJ2-5; TRBD1 reflects the table's D call only, with no check against the DNA. TRBV21-1 is tagged as a pseudogene. This CDR3 has 16 residues.

This clone was recorded only once. V is TRBV5-8 and J is TRBJ2-3, with D hard to call. V was shortened by 1 base and J by 2 bases, with 11 bases between the two germline ends. Per germline, CDR1 SGHTS and CDR2 YDEGEE. CDR3 length equals 15 residues. CDR3 coding DNA: TGTGCCAGCAGCTTGAGGCAGGCGAACACAGATACGCAGTATTTT. This encodes CASSLRQANTDTQYF.